The clone carrying this T cell receptor (beta chain) showed up just once. Its antigen is unidentified. In the study's own analysis: Filtering differed for immunoSEQ, which gave only junction sequences without quality scores. Repertoires were generated with immunoSEQ multiplex PCR, while TCRdb's copy carries only in-frame clones and drops some. The D gene and trimming were derived from the DNA, and the V and J assignments and clone size from that table. The repertoire holds under 2,500,000 clones, with about 94% as singletons. This record belongs to a study of shared clonotypes between healthy human individuals. About the study: Plates per donor: three CD4 naive, three CD4 memory, two CD8 naive, one CD8 memory.

The CDR3 length is 14 residues. Germline CDR1 MNHNS, CDR2 SASEGT. Study results and limitations: Measured sharing among donors was expected to vary with sequencing depth. Richness estimates generally favored naive over memory subsets.

This sequence was found in a man aged 18-30 years in good health. Sample: naive CD4+ T cells sorted from blood. The subset denotes: CD45RA+ positively selected. The gene calls are TRBV6-1 and TRBJ2-2; possible D gene TRBD1, 6 bases. The DNA of the CDR3 is TGTGGAGTAGGGCCAGGGGTGGCCACCGGGGAGCTGTTTTTT. It translates to CGVGPGVATGELFF.